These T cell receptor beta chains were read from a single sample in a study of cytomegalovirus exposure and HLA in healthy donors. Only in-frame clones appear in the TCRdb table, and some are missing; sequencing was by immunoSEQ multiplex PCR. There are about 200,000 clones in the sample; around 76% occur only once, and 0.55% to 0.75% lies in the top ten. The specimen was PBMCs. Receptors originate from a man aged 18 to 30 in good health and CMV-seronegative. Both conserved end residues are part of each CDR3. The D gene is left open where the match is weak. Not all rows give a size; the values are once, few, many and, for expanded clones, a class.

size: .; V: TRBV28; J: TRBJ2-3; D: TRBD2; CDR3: CASSLFGVGGGSGDTQYF; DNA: TGTGCCAGCAGTTTATTTGGTGTCGGGGGGGGTTCGGGAGATACGCAGTATTTT
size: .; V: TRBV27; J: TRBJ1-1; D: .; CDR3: CASSPLGGGNTEAFF; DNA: TGTGCCAGCAGTCCCTTGGGGGGGGGCAACACTGAAGCTTTCTTT
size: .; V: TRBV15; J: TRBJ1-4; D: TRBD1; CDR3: CATSRSRQGINEKLFF; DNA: TGTGCCACCAGCAGATCTAGACAGGGGATTAATGAAAAACTGTTTTTT
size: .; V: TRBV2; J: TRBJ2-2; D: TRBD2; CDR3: CASGGGGRNTGELFF; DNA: TGTGCCAGCGGGGGAGGCGGGAGGAACACCGGGGAGCTGTTTTTT
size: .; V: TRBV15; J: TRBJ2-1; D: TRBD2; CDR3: CATSRDGLAGNEQFF; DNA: TGTGCCACCAGCAGAGATGGACTAGCGGGAAATGAGCAGTTCTTC
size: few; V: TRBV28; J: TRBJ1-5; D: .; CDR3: CASRTLPGWSNQPQHF; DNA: TGTGCCAGCAGGACCCTCCCGGGGTGGAGCAATCAGCCCCAGCATTTT
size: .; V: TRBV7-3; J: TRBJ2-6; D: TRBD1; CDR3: CASSQTGAGANVLTF; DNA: TGTGCCAGCAGCCAAACAGGGGCTGGGGCCAACGTCCTGACTTTC
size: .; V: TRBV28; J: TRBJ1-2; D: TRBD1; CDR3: CASSPGQANYGYTF; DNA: TGTGCCAGCAGTCCGGGACAGGCTAACTATGGCTACACCTTC
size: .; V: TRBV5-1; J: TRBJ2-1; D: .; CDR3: CASSLDLALNEQFF; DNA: TGCGCCAGCAGCTTGGATCTAGCACTCAATGAGCAGTTCTTC
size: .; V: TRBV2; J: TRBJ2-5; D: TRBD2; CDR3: CASRRTSLGGTETQYF; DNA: TGTGCCAGCAGGAGGACTAGCCTGGGGGGGACAGAGACCCAGTACTTC
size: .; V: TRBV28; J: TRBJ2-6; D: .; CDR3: CASSSRVSSGANVLTF; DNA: TGTGCCAGCAGTTCCAGGGTTTCCTCTGGGGCCAACGTCCTGACTTTC
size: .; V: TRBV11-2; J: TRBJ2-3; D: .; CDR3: CASSPLEGRTDTQYF; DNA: TGTGCCAGCAGCCCTCTAGAAGGGAGGACAGATACGCAGTATTTT
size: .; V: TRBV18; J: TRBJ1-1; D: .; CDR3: CASSPPAGGMNTEAFF; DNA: TGTGCCAGCTCACCACCCGCCGGGGGGATGAACACTGAAGCTTTCTTT
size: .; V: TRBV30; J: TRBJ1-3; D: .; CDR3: CAWSVGGNTIYF; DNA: TGTGCCTGGAGTGTTGGCGGAAACACCATATATTTT
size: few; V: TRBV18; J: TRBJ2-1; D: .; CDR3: CASSPRQGDEQFF; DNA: TGTGCCAGCTCACCAAGGCAGGGCGATGAGCAGTTCTTC
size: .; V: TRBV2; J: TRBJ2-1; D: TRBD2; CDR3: CASSDGDSGRAGFF; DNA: TGTGCCAGCAGTGACGGGGATAGCGGGAGGGCCGGGTTCTTC
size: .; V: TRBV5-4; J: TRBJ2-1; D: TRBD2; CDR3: CASSGKLAGLDEQFF; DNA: TGTGCCAGCAGCGGGAAACTAGCGGGACTGGATGAGCAGTTCTTC
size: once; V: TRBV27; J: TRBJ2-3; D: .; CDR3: CASSGGAVDTQYF; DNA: TGTGCCAGCAGTGGCGGGGCGGTAGATACGCAGTATTTT
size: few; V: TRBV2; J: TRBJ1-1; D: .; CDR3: CASSVTGLNTEAFF; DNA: TGTGCCAGCAGTGTGACTGGCTTGAACACTGAAGCTTTCTTT
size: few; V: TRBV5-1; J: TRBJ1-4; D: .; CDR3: CASSLDRVDEKLFF; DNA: TGCGCCAGCAGCTTGGACAGGGTCGATGAAAAACTGTTTTTT
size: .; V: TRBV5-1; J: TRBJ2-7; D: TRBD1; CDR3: CASSWGQGYEQYF; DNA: TGCGCCAGCAGCTGGGGACAGGGCTACGAGCAGTACTTC
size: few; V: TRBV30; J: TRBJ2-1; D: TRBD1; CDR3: CAWSTGVGWNEQFF; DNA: TGTGCCTGGAGCACAGGGGTTGGGTGGAATGAGCAGTTCTTC
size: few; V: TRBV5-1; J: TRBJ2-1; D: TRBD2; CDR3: CASSQGLAAYNEQFF; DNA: TGCGCCAGCAGCCAGGGACTAGCGGCCTACAATGAGCAGTTCTTC
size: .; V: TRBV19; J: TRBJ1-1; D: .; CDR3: CASSIWRRGKAFF; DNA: TGTGCCAGTAGTATTTGGCGGAGGGGAAAAGCTTTCTTT
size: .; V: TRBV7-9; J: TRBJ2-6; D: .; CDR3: CASSPRGGANVLTF; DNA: TGTGCCAGCAGCCCCCGGGGGGGGGCCAACGTCCTGACTTTC
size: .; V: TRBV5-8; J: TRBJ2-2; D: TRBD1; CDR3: CASSGLGQSYTGELFF; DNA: TGTGCCAGCAGCGGCCTGGGACAGAGTTACACCGGGGAGCTGTTTTTT
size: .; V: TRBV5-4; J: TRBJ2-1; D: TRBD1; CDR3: CASSLDRGSYNEQFF; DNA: TGTGCCAGCAGCTTGGACAGGGGATCCTACAATGAGCAGTTCTTC
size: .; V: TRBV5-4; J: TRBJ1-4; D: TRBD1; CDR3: CASSLLTGGRNEKLFF; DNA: TGTGCCAGCAGCCTCCTGACAGGGGGCAGGAATGAAAAACTGTTTTTT
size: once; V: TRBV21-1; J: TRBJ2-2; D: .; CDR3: CASSIGDRGNTGELFF; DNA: TGTGCCAGCAGCATCGGGGACAGGGGGAACACCGGGGAGCTGTTTTTT
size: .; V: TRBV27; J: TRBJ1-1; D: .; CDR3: CASSLRGNTEAFF; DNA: TGTGCCAGCAGCCTCAGGGGAAACACTGAAGCTTTCTTT
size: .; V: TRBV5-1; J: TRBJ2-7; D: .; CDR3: CASSLEIYEDYEQYF; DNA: TGCGCCAGCAGCTTGGAGATTTATGAGGACTACGAGCAGTACTTC
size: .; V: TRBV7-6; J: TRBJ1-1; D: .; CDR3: CASSPIRTEAFF; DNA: TGTGCCAGCAGCCCTATCAGGACTGAAGCTTTCTTT
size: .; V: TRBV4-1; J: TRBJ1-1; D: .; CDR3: CASSQEDWGLDTEAFF; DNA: TGCGCCAGCAGCCAAGAGGATTGGGGCCTGGACACTGAAGCTTTCTTT
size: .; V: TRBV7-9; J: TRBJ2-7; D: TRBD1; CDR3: CASSPQGAGFYEQYF; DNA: TGTGCCAGCAGTCCACAGGGGGCAGGATTCTACGAGCAGTACTTC
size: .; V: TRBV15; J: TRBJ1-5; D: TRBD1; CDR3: CATSSGTGSNQPQHF; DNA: TGTGCCACCAGCTCCGGGACAGGGAGTAATCAGCCCCAGCATTTT
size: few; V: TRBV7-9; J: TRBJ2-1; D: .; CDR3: CSSSPLGGEQFF; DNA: TGTTCCAGCAGCCCCCTTGGAGGTGAGCAGTTCTTC
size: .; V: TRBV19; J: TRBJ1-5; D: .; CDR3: CASSIQFRGSNQPQHF; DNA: TGTGCCAGTAGTATTCAGTTTCGGGGTAGCAATCAGCCCCAGCATTTT
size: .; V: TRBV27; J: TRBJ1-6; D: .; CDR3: CASSPAGRVHF; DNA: TGTGCCAGCAGTCCTGCGGGACGGGTCCACTTT
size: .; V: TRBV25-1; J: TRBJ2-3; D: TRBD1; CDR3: CASSELPGQGLTDTQYF; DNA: TGTGCCAGCAGTGAACTCCCGGGACAGGGTCTTACGGATACGCAGTATTTT
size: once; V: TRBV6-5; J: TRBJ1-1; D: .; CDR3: CASLGSGVNTEAFF; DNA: TGTGCCAGCCTAGGCAGCGGAGTGAACACTGAAGCTTTCTTT
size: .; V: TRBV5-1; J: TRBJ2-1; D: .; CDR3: CASNLYNEQFF; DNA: TGCGCCAGCAATCTCTACAATGAGCAGTTCTTC
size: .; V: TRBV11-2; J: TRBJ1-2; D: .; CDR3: CASSLGAGYGYTF; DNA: TGTGCCAGCAGCTTAGGGGCAGGCTATGGCTACACCTTC
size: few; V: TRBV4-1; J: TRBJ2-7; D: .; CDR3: CASSQRESYEQYF; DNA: TGCGCCAGCAGCCAGAGGGAGAGCTACGAGCAGTACTTC
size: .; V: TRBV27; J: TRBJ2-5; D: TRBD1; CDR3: CASSLWGQGRETQYF; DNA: TGTGCCAGCAGTTTATGGGGACAGGGCCGAGAGACCCAGTACTTC
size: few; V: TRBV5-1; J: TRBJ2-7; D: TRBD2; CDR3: CASSLEGTRSNEQYF; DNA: TGCGCCAGCAGCTTGGAGGGGACTAGGTCGAACGAGCAGTACTTC
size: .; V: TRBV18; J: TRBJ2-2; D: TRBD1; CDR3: CASSHGTEFGELFF; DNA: TGTGCCAGCTCCCACGGGACAGAATTCGGGGAGCTGTTTTTT